This T cell receptor beta chain was identified during a study of blood T cell repertoires in COVID-19. Whole-study context: Whether acute or convalescent, the COVID-19 samples came from the United States, Italy and Spain.

This clone occurred a few times. Germline V gene sequence: CDR1 SEHNR, CDR2 FQNEAQ (reference sequence). The CDR3 extends over 15 amino acids. V lost 4 bases and J lost 3; bases outside the gene matches: 3. The data were produced by immunoSEQ multiplex PCR, yet TCRdb's version contains in-frame clones alone and is incomplete. Found here are 250,000 to 350,000 clones, about 90% of them singletons; the top ten hold approximately 10%. This receptor was identified in a woman between 25 and 40 years old with COVID-19, enrolled during active disease. The sample was peripheral blood. The chain uses TRBV7-9 and TRBJ2-6, with 7 nucleotides matching TRBD1. The CDR3 is CASSSTGDGANVLTF. In DNA, the CDR3 is TGTGCCAGCAGCTCCACAGGGGATGGGGCCAACGTCCTGACTTTC.